These 16 T cell receptor beta chains originate from one sample sequenced in a study of blood T cell repertoires in COVID-19. Using immunoSEQ multiplex PCR, the repertoire was profiled, and TCRdb retains in-frame clones only, with some absent. Of 60,000 to 75,000 clones listed, approximately 90% were seen once; the top ten hold less than 2%. Sequences were obtained from peripheral blood. These receptor sequences come from a human donor in a cohort sampled during active COVID-19.

This clone occurred a few times. The chain couples TRBV5-8 to TRBJ2-7; D is uncertain. V shed 4 bases and J shed 2 bases, with 4 bases lying between them. This CDR3 has 11 amino acids. Germline lookup yields CDR1 SGHTS and CDR2 YDEGEE. In DNA, the CDR3 is TGTGCCAGCAGCCCCGCCTACGAGCAGTACTTC. It translates to CASSPAYEQYF. Variable domain in full (rest from reference TRBV5-8 and TRBJ2-7): EAGVTQSPTHLIKTRGQQATLRCSPISGHTSVYWYQQALGLGLQFLLWYDEGEERNRGNFPPRFSGRQFPNYSSELNVNALELEDSALYLCASSPAYEQYFGPGTRLTVT.

This clone was observed once. This sequence joins TRBV5-4 and TRBJ2-5; D may be TRBD1 (6 bases). The CDR3 totals 15 residues. Deletions cut 1 base from V and 5 bases from J, with 15 bases between. The germline V gene has CDR1 SGHNT and CDR2 YYREEE (reference sequence). CDR3 in amino acids: CASSLIRGANETQYF. The CDR3 bases are TGTGCCAGCAGCTTGATCAGGGGCGCTAACGAGACCCAGTACTTC.

This chain connects TRBV18 to TRBJ1-6; 11 bases are shared with TRBD1. The CDR3 loop spans 16 amino acids. Germline CDR1 reads KGHSH; CDR2 reads LQKENI. J was trimmed by 9 bases and V by 1 base; bases with no gene match: 5. DNA of the CDR3: TGTGCCAGCTCACCACGGACAGGGGGCTCTAGTTCACCCCTCCACTTT. Protein sequence: CASSPRTGGSSSPLHF. The entire variable domain, with the rest obtained from reference TRBV18 and TRBJ1-6, is as follows: NAGVMQNPRHLVRRRGQEARLRCSPMKGHSHVYWYRQLPEEGLKFMVYLQKENIIDESGMPKERFSAEFPKEGPSILRIQQVVRGDSAAYFCASSPRTGGSSSPLHFGNGTRLTVT.

The rearrangement joins TRBV27 to TRBJ2-7, with TRBD2 matching over 8 bases. V dropped 7 bases and J dropped 3; count of bases not matched to a gene: 8. The CDR3 is made up of 14 amino acids. Germline CDR1 reads MNHEY; CDR2 reads SMNVEV (reference sequence). This chain's CDR3 is CASTPGLGSYEQYF. In DNA form, the CDR3 reads TGTGCCAGCACCCCGGGACTAGGAAGCTACGAGCAGTACTTC.

V usage is TRBV27 and J usage is TRBJ2-2, with 8 bases matching TRBD1. Germline CDR1 and CDR2: MNHEY and SMNVEV (reference sequence). The V segment lost 5 bases and the J segment 8 bases; nucleotides outside the gene matches: 16. CDR3 length: 17 amino acids. CDR3 nucleotide sequence: TGTGCCAGCAGTACTCGTGGGGGCAGGGGGCGCGGAGGGGAGCTGTTTTTT. Translating gives CASSTRGGRGRGGELFF.

V and J are TRBV6-6 and TRBJ2-1, with D perhaps TRBD1 (6 bases). CDR3 length: 15 amino acids. CDR1 is MNHNY and CDR2 is SVGAGI in the germline V gene (reference sequence). Trimming stripped 7 bases from V and 4 bases from J, with 17 bases between. CDR3 sequence: CASTYDRTPYNEQFF. CDR3 sequence (DNA): TGTGCCAGCACCTACGACAGGACCCCTTACAATGAGCAGTTCTTC.

The chain joins TRBV19 to TRBJ1-5; possibly TRBD1 for D (6 bases). V was cut by 6 bases and J by 4 bases, with 16 bases left in between. The CDR3 loop spans 15 amino acids. The germline CDR1 and CDR2 sequences are LNHDA and SQIVND (reference sequence). In nucleotides, the CDR3 is TGTGCCAGTAGCAACGACAGGAGTTCTAATCAGCCCCAGCATTTT. This translates into CASSNDRSSNQPQHF.

The genes are TRBV24-1 and TRBJ2-7, with 11 bases fitting TRBD1. With V trimmed by 4 bases and J by 5 bases, 6 bases remained unmatched. CDR3 size: 15 residues. In germline, CDR1 is KGHDR, CDR2 SFDVKD. CDR3 amino acids: CATSDPGTGGNEQYF. DNA of the CDR3: TGTGCCACCAGTGACCCCGGGACAGGGGGGAACGAGCAGTACTTC.

The chain combines TRBV12-3 or TRBV12-4 with TRBJ2-1; weak D call: TRBD1 (5 bases). The CDR3 runs to 13 residues. With 5 bases removed from V and 5 bases from J, the gap between germline ends came to 10 bases. The CDR3 here is CASSPFRDNEQFF. The CDR3 nucleotides are TGTGCCAGCAGTCCATTCAGGGACAATGAGCAGTTCTTC.

The gene calls are TRBV5-3 and TRBJ1-2; D may be TRBD1 (6 bases). TRBV5-3 is an open reading frame, and its role is uncertain. This CDR3 region has 15 residues. V was trimmed by 0 bases and J by 4 bases, leaving 13 bases between them. The CDR3 DNA follows: TGTGCCAGAAGCTTGGGACAGGCCCTCCTCTATGGCTACACCTTC. As protein: CARSLGQALLYGYTF.

The chain is built from TRBV9 and TRBJ2-3; 10 bases agree with TRBD2. V shed 0 bases, J shed 3 bases, and the junction held 7 bases outside the gene matches. The CDR3 runs 17 residues. Per germline, CDR1 SGDLS and CDR2 YYNGEE. CDR3 DNA: TGTGCCAGCAGCGTAGAGCAGCGGGAGGGCCGGACAGATACGCAGTATTTT. This codes for CASSVEQREGRTDTQYF.

V and J are TRBV5-8 and TRBJ1-1, with TRBD1 as a possible D gene (6 bases). This CDR3 comprises 12 residues. Germline V gene lookup returns CDR1 SGHTS and CDR2 YDEGEE. V was cut by 4 bases and J by 12 bases, with 16 bases left in between. CDR3 in amino acids: CASSTPGTRTFF. Written as DNA, the CDR3 is TGTGCCAGCAGCACCCCCGGGACACGTACTTTCTTT.

The chain joins TRBV20-1 to TRBJ2-7, with D possibly TRBD1 on 6 matching bases. V was trimmed by 5 bases and J by 3 bases, leaving 8 bases between them. The CDR3 extends over 11 amino acids. Germline V CDR1 and CDR2: DFQATT, SNEGSKA (reference sequence). The CDR3 spells CSAARGYEQYF. CDR3 in DNA: TGCAGTGCTGCCAGGGGCTACGAGCAGTACTTC.

This rearrangement joins TRBV20-1 to TRBJ2-1, with 7 positions matching TRBD2. Germline CDR1 and CDR2: DFQATT and SNEGSKA (reference sequence). The CDR3 extends over 13 amino acids. The ends lost 6 bases at V and 4 bases at J; junction bases unmatched: 6. CDR3 DNA sequence: TGCAGTGCAAGTTTTAGCGGGTACAATGAGCAGTTCTTC. Its protein is CSASFSGYNEQFF.

This rearrangement joins TRBV7-9 to TRBJ2-1; the match to TRBD2 covers 12 bases. V was pared by 6 bases and J by 7 bases, with 10 bases of the junction left unmatched. In germline, CDR1 is SEHNR, CDR2 FQNEAQ (reference sequence). CDR3 length equals 16 residues. The CDR3 DNA reads TGTGCCAGCAGTTCCATGGCTAGCGGGAGGGAAAATGAGCAGTTCTTC. Protein product: CASSSMASGRENEQFF.

In nucleotides, the CDR3 is TGTGCCAGCAGTTACTCTGCCAGCGGGAATGCCTACGAGCAGTACTTC. Protein: CASSYSASGNAYEQYF. V is TRBV6-2 or TRBV6-3 and J is TRBJ2-7; TRBD2 aligns across 7 bases. Unmatched junction bases numbered 7, after V lost 0 bases and J lost 2 bases. Per the germline V gene, CDR1 is MNHEY and CDR2 is SVGEGT. This CDR3 is built from 16 residues.